This T cell receptor beta chain was captured in a study of shared clonotypes between healthy human individuals. The study's findings and limits: Sequencing depth was expected to affect clonotype sharing among donors.

Methods used by the authors: In the immunoSEQ data, sequences were junction-only and lacked quality scores, so filtering differed. Profiled with immunoSEQ multiplex PCR; TCRdb holds only in-frame clones, not every one. Clone size and the V and J calls come from that table; the DNA yielded D and trimming. The sample records fewer than 600,000 clones, around 79% being singletons. Remarks on this clone: As yet, its antigen is unknown.

The germline V gene has CDR1 SGHNT and CDR2 YYREEE (reference sequence). V was clipped by 2 bases and J by 0 bases, with 12 bases between them. The CDR3 contains 16 residues. What was sequenced was PBMCs. The sequence derives from a woman between 35 and 50 years old in good health. Some clones in this sample may be carry-over from other donors' samples. J is TRBJ1-3 and V is TRBV5-4, with D perhaps matching TRBD1 (6 bases). The CDR3 coding sequence is TGTGCCAGCAGCTTATTTTCAGGGGACTCTGGAAACACCATATATTTT. It translates to CASSLFSGDSGNTIYF.